The table lists the clone carrying this T cell receptor (delta chain) with many counts. Its specificity is unknown. This likely reflects a read error, since a far larger clone is one base away. Distinct nucleotide sequences in the sample also encode this CDR3. The data originate from a study of γδ T cells in repeated Plasmodium falciparum infection. Study results and caveats: In Vdelta2-negative, largely Vdelta1+, gammadelta repertoires, repeated controlled infections appeared to drive clonal selection waves.

Flow sorting of PBMC yielded separate Vgamma9/Vdelta2+ and Vdelta2-negative gammadelta T cell populations for bulk repertoire analysis. After removal of 4 bases from V and 8 bases from J, the junction contained 38 bases not matched to a gene. CDR3 length: 22 amino acids. Germline V gene lookup returns CDR1 TVYSNPD and CDR2 GDNSRS (reference sequence). TCRdb processed the multiplex PCR reads again with the CATT caller. The sample records 45,000 to 60,000 delta-chain clones, roughly 2% being singletons. This receptor was obtained from a pool of human donors (malaria-infected and uninfected, not separated). The chain couples TRDV3 to TRDJ1; 9 bases agree with TRDD3. Sample: gamma-delta T cells from blood. CDR3: CACRRPSSKGLYWGTGYDKLIF. The CDR3 nucleotides read TGTGCCTGTCGAAGGCCTTCCTCAAAGGGCCTGTACTGGGGGACCGGATACGACAAACTCATCTTT.